The rows below give T cell receptor beta chains drawn from one sample of a study of beta chain features in type 1 diabetes. TCRdb's table, derived via immunoSEQ multiplex PCR, lists solely in-frame clones and lacks some. The sample contains 200,000 to 250,000 clones, over 11% of which appear only once. Sample: naive CD4+ T cells from blood. The receptors shown here come from a man aged 25 to 40 with type 1 diabetes. Each CDR3 is given with its conserved first and last residue. The D gene is left open where the match is weak. Clone size is given for some rows only: seen once, a few or many times, or a class if the clone is expanded.

j_gene | v_gene | abundance | d_gene | CDR3nt | CDR3aa
TRBJ2-3 | TRBV6-6 | few | NA | TGTGCCAGCACTGGGGCCGGCACAGATACGCAGTATTTT | CASTGAGTDTQYF
TRBJ2-5 | TRBV5-1 | NA | TRBD2 | TGCGCCAGCAGCTCGCCGGGACTAGCGGGGTTGGAGACCCAGTACTTC | CASSSPGLAGLETQYF
TRBJ2-7 | TRBV30 | few | NA | TGTGCCTGGAGGGGGGACACCCACTCCTACGAGCAGTACTTC | CAWRGDTHSYEQYF
TRBJ2-3 | TRBV15 | few | NA | TGTGCCACCAGCAGAGTTTCCCGGACAGATTCCACAGATACGCAGTATTTT | CATSRVSRTDSTDTQYF
TRBJ1-2 | TRBV2 | few | TRBD1 | TGTGCCAGCAGTGAAGGAGGGGGCAACTATGGCTACACCTTC | CASSEGGGNYGYTF
TRBJ2-7 | TRBV29-1 | few | NA | TGCAGCGCAAGTAGACAGTCTTTCGACGAGCAGTACTTC | CSASRQSFDEQYF
TRBJ2-7 | TRBV4-1 | few | TRBD2 | TGCGCCAGCAGCCAGCTGCTGCGGGAGTACGAGCAGTACTTC | CASSQLLREYEQYF
TRBJ2-1 | TRBV5-4 | NA | TRBD1 | TGTGCCAGCAGCCCCCGGGACAGATACAATGAGCAGTTCTTC | CASSPRDRYNEQFF
TRBJ1-5 | TRBV18 | NA | TRBD1 | TGTGCCAGCTCAGGGACAGACAATCAGCCCCAGCATTTT | CASSGTDNQPQHF
TRBJ2-2 | TRBV7-9 | NA | NA | TGTGCCAGCAGCTTAGAACTATCCAGCGGGGAGCTGTTTTTT | CASSLELSSGELFF
TRBJ2-5 | TRBV7-2 | NA | NA | TGTGCCAGCAGCTTCGTTCCTCAGACCCAGTACTTC | CASSFVPQTQYF
TRBJ2-7 | TRBV19 | few | TRBD1 | TGTGCCACCCGACAGGGGATGGATGAGCAGTACTTC | CATRQGMDEQYF
TRBJ2-1 | TRBV4-1 | few | TRBD1 | TGCGCCAGCAGCCAAGGGAGACAGGGAGTCGACAATGAGCAGTTCTTC | CASSQGRQGVDNEQFF
TRBJ2-5 | TRBV5-1 | NA | TRBD2 | TGCGCCAGCAGCTTTTTGAGCGGGAGACAGGAGACCCAGTACTTC | CASSFLSGRQETQYF
TRBJ2-1 | TRBV7-2 | few | NA | TGTGCCAGCAGCTTAGCCACCGGCGGTGAGCAGTTCTTC | CASSLATGGEQFF
TRBJ1-1 | TRBV30 | few | NA | TGTGCCTGGAGTTCGGACACTGAAGCTTTCTTT | CAWSSDTEAFF
TRBJ2-3 | TRBV6-1 | few | TRBD2 | TGTGCCAGCAACCGAGCGGGAGGGGGAGATACGCAGTATTTT | CASNRAGGGDTQYF
TRBJ1-6 | TRBV19 | NA | NA | TGTGCCAGTAATTCCGGGAACTATAATTCACCCCTCCACTTT | CASNSGNYNSPLHF
TRBJ1-1 | TRBV2 | few | NA | TGTGCCAGCAGATCAGACATGAACACTGAAGCTTTCTTT | CASRSDMNTEAFF
TRBJ2-1 | TRBV7-6 | once | TRBD2 | TGTGCCAGCAGCTTATCGCTTACTAGCGGGAATCGGGGTCAGTTCTTC | CASSLSLTSGNRGQFF
TRBJ2-7 | TRBV11-2 | few | TRBD1 | TGTGCCAGCAGCTTAAACAGGGGGCGCGACGAGCAGTACTTC | CASSLNRGRDEQYF
TRBJ1-5 | TRBV6-6 | NA | NA | TGTGCCAGCACTGGCTATAGAGCGGGAAATCAGCCCCAGCATTTT | CASTGYRAGNQPQHF
TRBJ2-7 | TRBV4-1 | NA | NA | TGCGCCAGCAGCCAAGATCCCCGCAGGGATTCCTACGAGCAGTACTTC | CASSQDPRRDSYEQYF
TRBJ1-2 | TRBV7-2 | few | NA | TGTGCCAGCAGCTCCGGGACATCGTATTTTTATGGCTACACCTTC | CASSSGTSYFYGYTF
TRBJ2-5 | TRBV18 | few | NA | TGTGCCAGCTCACCCTCCCAGGGATGGTACCAAGAGACCCAGTACTTC | CASSPSQGWYQETQYF
TRBJ2-3 | TRBV29-1 | few | TRBD1 | TGCAGCGTTAGAGTGCGAATGGACAGGATAACAGATACGCAGTATTTT | CSVRVRMDRITDTQYF
TRBJ2-2 | TRBV5-1 | few | NA | TGCGCCAGCAGCTTTCGTCAGAGGACCGGGGAGCTGTTTTTT | CASSFRQRTGELFF
TRBJ2-1 | TRBV30 | few | TRBD2 | TGTGCCTGGAGCAGGACTAGCGGCTACAATGAGCAGTTCTTC | CAWSRTSGYNEQFF
TRBJ2-1 | TRBV5-1 | NA | TRBD2 | TGCGCCAGCACCCTACTAGCGGGACCCTCCAATGAGCAGTTCTTC | CASTLLAGPSNEQFF
TRBJ2-3 | TRBV11-2 | NA | NA | TGTGCCAGCAGACTAGGAATCACAGATACGCAGTATTTT | CASRLGITDTQYF
TRBJ2-2 | TRBV30 | few | NA | TGTGCCTTCGAGGCAGGGAACTTTTACACCGGGGAGCTGTTTTTT | CAFEAGNFYTGELFF
TRBJ1-1 | TRBV25-1 | NA | TRBD1 | TGTGCCAGCAGCCTCCGGGACAGGGAGGGCACTGAAGCTTTCTTT | CASSLRDREGTEAFF
TRBJ2-7 | TRBV11-2 | few | TRBD2 | TGTGCCAGCAGCCCGAGCGACGTTGCGGGGGGTTACGAGCAGTACTTC | CASSPSDVAGGYEQYF
TRBJ2-5 | TRBV25-1 | NA | NA | TGTGCCAGCAGTGAATACGCGGGCGGCCAAGAGACCCAGTACTTC | CASSEYAGGQETQYF
TRBJ1-3 | TRBV29-1 | few | TRBD1 | TGCAGCGTTGCGACAGGGTTTAGAAACACCATATATTTT | CSVATGFRNTIYF
TRBJ2-7 | TRBV18 | NA | NA | TGTGCCAGCTCACCTGGGCGAGACGAGCAGTACTTC | CASSPGRDEQYF
TRBJ1-1 | TRBV18 | NA | NA | TGTGCCAGCTCCCCCGCGGGCCGGATATCCACTGAAGCTTTCTTT | CASSPAGRISTEAFF